This TCR beta chain was captured in a study of blood T cell repertoires in COVID-19. Sequenced by immunoSEQ multiplex PCR; TCRdb stores in-frame clones only, minus some. The top ten hold 4.5% to 5.5% of the sample, which has tens of thousands of clones, roughly 84% seen once. The trim removed 2 bases at V and 5 bases at J, leaving 2 bases unmatched. The CDR3 length is 14 residues. Per germline, CDR1 SGHTA and CDR2 FQGNSA. Sequencing was carried out using peripheral blood. The rearrangement joins TRBV7-2 to TRBJ1-4, with 7 bases fitting TRBD1. This receptor was taken from an elderly woman with acute or convalescent COVID-19. The chain's CDR3 is CASSLSQGNEKLFF. In DNA form, the CDR3 reads TGTGCCAGCAGCTTATCACAGGGGAATGAAAAACTGTTTTTT.